Below, one TCR beta chain is given with its context. Its antigen is unknown. The sample comes from a study of blood T cells in healthy people across ages. At the level of the study: About one barcoded beta molecule per two T cells came from capture by template switching.

Study-level points and caveats: TCR beta diversity correlated strongly with naive T cell percentage.

Around 9 milliliters of peripheral blood were drawn from each donor into EDTA-treated tubes. A second PCR of 7 to 11 cycles used a sample-barcoded 5' primer and a J-beta primer mix. CDR3-containing paired-end reads numbering at least 3 million came from each sample. In TCRdb, the 5' RACE reads were re-called with MiXCR into one record per CDR3 protein. The sample includes about 1.5 million distinct CDR3 sequences, approximately 43% of them seen just once. The TCR comes from a woman aged 18-30 years in good health. Sequencing used blood.

CDR3 in amino acids: CASSQDWQGRYNEQYF. The CDR3 DNA reads TGCGCCAGCAGCCAAGATTGGCAGGGGCGCTACAATGAGCAGTACTTC. The chain employs TRBV4-3 and TRBJ2-1, with TRBD1 as a possible D gene (6 bases). The DNA end lines up better with TRBJ2-7; the J call may be wrong. This CDR3 region has 16 residues. Germline-derived CDR1 and CDR2 are LGHNA and YSLEER.